One and the same sample provided the 30 T cell receptor beta chains below, sequenced in a study of T cells in Graves' hyperthyroidism and ophthalmopathy. RNA transcripts served as the template for amplifying TCR beta CDR3 regions. When the TCR CDR3 underwent first-round RT-PCR, the HTBI primer set was used. Each CDR3 protein is one row after TCRdb ran MiXCR on the multiplex PCR reads. In the table there are a few hundred thousand distinct CDR3 sequences, approximately 14% of which are singletons. Sequenced input: blood. The source of these receptors is a woman aged 40 to 49 with Graves' ophthalmopathy.

Ten or more counts support this clonotype. The chain couples TRBV2 to TRBJ1-2; TRBD1 might be the D (6 bases). The CDR3 has 14 amino acids. Germline CDR1 SNHLY, CDR2 FYNNEI. V dropped 3 bases and J dropped 4 bases, with 12 bases sitting between them. The CDR3 loop is CASSDTGKAYGYTF. As DNA, the CDR3 is TGTGCCAGCAGTGATACAGGGAAGGCCTATGGCTACACCTTC.

Many counts were recorded for this clonotype. J is TRBJ2-5 and V is TRBV15, with 8 bases identical to TRBD1. This CDR3 contains 15 residues. The J segment lost 4 bases and the V segment lost 3 bases, leaving 7 bases of the junction unmatched. Germline V gene data show CDR1 as LNHNV and CDR2 as YYDKDF (reference sequence). CDR3 loop: CATSSDQGAGETQYF. CDR3 nucleotide sequence: TGTGCCACCAGCAGCGACCAGGGGGCGGGAGAGACCCAGTACTTC. Full variable domain (remainder filled in from reference TRBV15 and TRBJ2-5): DAMVIQNPRYQVTQFGKPVTLSCSQTLNHNVMYWYQQKSSQAPKLLFHYYDKDFNNEADTPDNFQSRRPNTSFCFLDIRSPGLGDTAMYLCATSSDQGAGETQYFGPGTRLLVL.

The sample holds many counts of this clonotype. The chain joins TRBV20-1 to TRBJ2-3; 7 nucleotides line up with TRBD1. Germline V lookup: CDR1 DFQATT, CDR2 SNEGSKA (reference sequence). The length of the CDR3 is 16 residues. Trimming at V came to 1 base and at J to 5 bases, leaving 12 bases not matched to a gene. The CDR3 spells CSARGILRGHGDTQYF. The CDR3 DNA reads as TGCAGTGCTAGAGGGATCCTAAGGGGGCACGGAGATACGCAGTATTTT.

This clonotype was counted ten times or more. The DNA of the CDR3 is TGCGCCAGCAGCTCGACTAGCGGGGGCGAGACCCAGTACTTC. This codes for CASSSTSGGETQYF. The chain employs TRBV5-1 and TRBJ2-5; 12 positions agree with TRBD2. With V trimmed by 3 bases and J by 5 bases, 2 bases remained unmatched. The germline V gene encodes CDR1 SGHRS and CDR2 YFSETQ. The CDR3 is 14 residues long.

The V call is TRBV5-1, the J call TRBJ1-1, with 8 positions matching TRBD1. The germline gives CDR1 SGHRS, CDR2 YFSETQ. This CDR3 contains 14 residues. Trimming removed 0 bases from V and 8 bases from J; junction bases left unmatched: 6. CDR3 sequence (DNA): TGCGCCAGCAGCTTGGTCCGACAGGGGCTCGAAGCTTTCTTT. Encoded protein: CASSLVRQGLEAFF. Combining the CDR3 with reference TRBV5-1 and TRBJ1-1 gives the whole variable domain KAGVTQTPRYLIKTRGQQVTLSCSPISGHRSVSWYQQTPGQGLQFLFEYFSETQRNKGNFPGRFSGRQFSNSRSEMNVSTLELGDSALYLCASSLVRQGLEAFFGQGTRLTVV.

The chain recombines TRBV19 with TRBJ1-1; D is uncertain. The CDR3 length is 13 residues. Deletions cut 4 bases from V and 0 bases from J, with 6 bases between. Germline-derived CDR1 and CDR2 are LNHDA and SQIVND (reference sequence). The CDR3 DNA sequence: TGTGCCAGTAGTAGAAAACTGAACACTGAAGCTTTCTTT. It codes for CASSRKLNTEAFF.

There are a few counts of this clonotype. The chain links TRBV5-6 to TRBJ1-1, with D unresolved. Between the trimmed V and J ends, which lost 4 bases and 10 bases, there was a span of 17 bases. This CDR3 has 13 residues. Germline CDR1 reads SGHDT; CDR2 reads YYEEEE. The CDR3 reads CASSPSRGRGAFF. The CDR3 nucleotides are TGTGCCAGCAGCCCATCGAGAGGGCGCGGAGCTTTCTTT.

Only a few counts were recorded for this clonotype. V and J are TRBV25-1 and TRBJ1-3; unclear D gene. Germline V gene data show CDR1 as MGHDK and CDR2 as SYGVNS. The CDR3 spans 13 residues. V lost 5 bases, J lost 2 bases, and 7 bases lay in between. The CDR3 here is CASSPSPGNTIYF. DNA of the CDR3: TGTGCCAGCAGTCCCTCTCCTGGAAACACCATATATTTT. Combining the CDR3 with reference TRBV25-1 and TRBJ1-3 gives the whole variable domain EADIYQTPRYLVIGTGKKITLECSQTMGHDKMYWYQQDPGMELHLIHYSYGVNSTEKGDLSSESTVSRIRTEHFPLTLESARPSHTSQYLCASSPSPGNTIYFGEGSWLTVV.

The sample holds a few counts of this clonotype. The chain employs TRBV19 and TRBJ2-7; tentative D call: TRBD1 (6 bases). Trimming cost V 3 bases and J 4 bases, with 10 bases left between them. The CDR3 is 13 residues long. The germline CDR1 and CDR2 sequences are LNHDA and SQIVND (reference sequence). The CDR3 region has the DNA TGTGCCAGTAGTATGGGGGCACTTTACGAGCAGTACTTC. Translating it yields CASSMGALYEQYF. Looking up the rest from reference TRBV19 and TRBJ2-7 gives the full variable domain: DGGITQSPKYLFRKEGQNVTLSCEQNLNHDAMYWYRQDPGQGLRLIYYSQIVNDFQKGDIAEGYSVSREKKESFPLTVTSAQKNPTAFYLCASSMGALYEQYFGPGTRLTVT.

This clonotype appeared a few times. The chain recombines TRBV6-1 with TRBJ1-1; 8 nucleotides align to TRBD1. Germline V lookup: CDR1 MNHNS, CDR2 SASEGT. V lost 4 bases, J lost 6 bases, and 7 bases stayed unmatched. The CDR3 length is 14 residues. This CDR3 is CASSGTGGFSEAFF. The CDR3 coding sequence is TGTGCCAGCAGTGGCACAGGGGGTTTTTCTGAAGCTTTCTTT.

At least ten counts were recorded for this clonotype. J is TRBJ2-1 and V is TRBV6-5; 10 positions match TRBD2. The V and J ends lost 1 base and 7 bases, in that order; junction bases with no gene match: 7. CDR3 size: 16 residues. Germline lookup yields CDR1 MNHEY and CDR2 SVGAGI. The CDR3, as DNA: TGTGCCAGCAGTTACTGGAGAGCGGGAGGGGGGAATGAGCAGTTCTTC. This gives the protein CASSYWRAGGGNEQFF.

In this sample, this clonotype turned up many times. The chain uses TRBV10-3 and TRBJ2-3; D gene ambiguous. The CDR3 spans 13 residues. CDR1 and CDR2 (germline): ENHRY, SYGVKD. The germline V and J ends were trimmed by 7 bases and 1 base, with 9 bases remaining between them. The CDR3 reads CAIKIAGTDTQYF. In DNA, the CDR3 is TGTGCCATCAAAATTGCAGGCACAGATACGCAGTATTTT.

Comments on this clonotype: A much more abundant neighbour one base away suggests this may be a read error. V usage is TRBV20-1 and J usage is TRBJ1-1; a possible D gene is TRBD1 (5 bases). The CDR3 is 15 residues long. Germline values: CDR1 DFQATT, CDR2 SNEGSKA (reference sequence). V lost 1 base and J 3 bases, leaving 15 bases between the germline ends. The CDR3 loop reads CSARAGPRGDTEAFF. DNA of the CDR3: TGCAGTGCTAGAGCCGGACCCAGAGGGGACACTGAAGCTTTCTTT.

V gene TRBV14 combines with J gene TRBJ2-1; TRBD2 agrees at 12 bases. There are 18 residues in the CDR3. CDR1 and CDR2 (germline): SGHDN, FVKESK. V shed 1 base, J shed 0 bases, and the junction held 4 bases outside the gene matches. The CDR3, as DNA: TGTGCCAGCAGCCAAGCAGGACTAGCGGGGAGCTCCTACAATGAGCAGTTCTTC. Translation gives CASSQAGLAGSSYNEQFF. Full variable domain (remainder filled in from reference TRBV14 and TRBJ2-1): EAGVTQFPSHSVIEKGQTVTLRCDPISGHDNLYWYRRVMGKEIKFLLHFVKESKQDESGMPNNRFLAERTGGTYSTLKVQPAELEDSGVYFCASSQAGLAGSSYNEQFFGPGTRLTVL.

This clonotype was detected many times. As DNA, the CDR3 is TGTGCCAGCACCGACCTCAGGGGGAGCTCTGGAAACACCATATATTTT. This codes for CASTDLRGSSGNTIYF. V gene TRBV6-1 combines with J gene TRBJ1-3; 7 positions match TRBD1. This CDR3 has 16 amino acids. Germline V gene data show CDR1 as MNHNS and CDR2 as SASEGT. V shed 7 bases, J shed 0 bases, and the junction held 9 bases outside the gene matches.

This clonotype was picked up a small number of times. This chain joins TRBV6-1 and TRBJ2-3; D call uncertain. With 6 bases removed from V and 5 bases from J, the gap between germline ends came to 6 bases. CDR3 length: 11 residues. CDR1 is MNHNS, CDR2 SASEGT, per germline. CDR3 sequence: CASRMGDTQYF. The CDR3 DNA follows: TGTGCCAGCAGAATGGGAGATACGCAGTATTTT.

About this clonotype: Possible read error: a much larger clone is one base away. The chain is built from TRBV11-2 and TRBJ2-4; 9 bases map to TRBD2. In germline, CDR1 is SGHAT, CDR2 FQNNGV. This CDR3 region has 16 residues. The CDR3 coding sequence is TGTGCCAGCAGCGTCGCGGGAGGGGTTGCCAGAAACATTCAGTACTTC. As protein: CASSVAGGVARNIQYF.

J is TRBJ2-7 and V is TRBV2; 16 bases map to TRBD2. Per the germline V gene, CDR1 is SNHLY and CDR2 is FYNNEI. J gave up 7 bases and V 10 bases, and 13 bases lay outside the gene matches. This CDR3 contains 16 residues. The CDR3 bases are TGTGCCATTTTCGGGACTAGCGGGAGGGCTATGGAGGAGCAGTACTTC. Translated, it gives CAIFGTSGRAMEEQYF.

As to this clonotype: The CDR3 end shows no conserved phenylalanine or tryptophan, and so a read error is likely. The CDR3 sequence: CASSPDKNIQYL. DNA of the CDR3: TGCGCCAGCAGCCCAGACAAAAACATTCAGTACCTC. The rearrangement uses TRBV10-2 and TRBJ2-4; D is uncertain. Trimming left V 6 bases short and J 3 bases short, with 6 bases between. Per the germline V gene, CDR1 is WSHSY and CDR2 is SAAADI. This CDR3 has 12 amino acids.

V is TRBV19 and J is TRBJ2-3; weak D call: TRBD1 (5 bases). Between the trimmed V and J ends, which lost 6 bases and 0 bases, there was a span of 7 bases. This CDR3 comprises 13 residues. The germline gives CDR1 LNHDA, CDR2 SQIVND (reference sequence). The DNA for the CDR3 is TGTGCCAGTAGCAAGGGGAGCACAGATACGCAGTATTTT. As protein: CASSKGSTDTQYF.

This clonotype came up many times. Here the CDR3 DNA reads TGTGCCAGCAGTACCTCTCGGGACAGGGTTGAAAAACTGTTTTTT. Protein product: CASSTSRDRVEKLFF. This rearrangement joins TRBV6-1 to TRBJ1-4; 9 positions agree with TRBD1. Germline V gene lookup returns CDR1 MNHNS and CDR2 SASEGT. The CDR3 loop spans 15 amino acids. J gave up 7 bases and V 5 bases, and 8 bases lay outside the gene matches.

This rearrangement joins TRBV20-1 to TRBJ1-5; D is possibly TRBD1 (5 bases). The germline gives CDR1 DFQATT, CDR2 SNEGSKA (reference sequence). This CDR3 spans 16 amino acids. The germline V and J ends were trimmed by 0 bases and 3 bases, with 15 bases remaining between them. The CDR3 bases are TGCAGTGCTAGAGATCGAGCAGGCAGGGCCAATCAGCCCCAGCATTTT. This gives the protein CSARDRAGRANQPQHF.

This clonotype showed up many times. The gene calls are TRBV14 and TRBJ1-1, with unresolved D. Germline loops: CDR1 SGHDN, CDR2 FVKESK. CDR3 length: 14 residues. The germline V and J ends were trimmed by 4 bases and 4 bases, with 13 bases remaining between them. CDR3: CASSPRTWPTEAFF. DNA of the CDR3: TGTGCCAGCAGCCCTCGAACGTGGCCCACTGAAGCTTTCTTT.

This clonotype was seen ten or more times. The chain recombines TRBV2 with TRBJ1-6; D gene unclear. V gave up 3 bases and J gave up 3 bases, with 12 bases separating them. The CDR3 totals 16 residues. CDR1 and CDR2 (germline): SNHLY, FYNNEI. The CDR3 sequence: CASSELDRIYNSPLHF. The CDR3 DNA sequence: TGTGCCAGCAGTGAGTTGGACCGGATCTATAATTCACCCCTCCACTTT. The whole variable domain, remainder taken from reference TRBV2 and TRBJ1-6, is EPEVTQTPSHQVTQMGQEVILRCVPISNHLYFYWYRQILGQKVEFLVSFYNNEISEKSEIFDDQFSVERPDGSNFTLKIRSTKLEDSAMYFCASSELDRIYNSPLHFGNGTRLTVT.

This clonotype was counted ten times or more. The chain uses TRBV2 and TRBJ1-1, with a possible D match to TRBD1 (6 bases). CDR3 length: 14 amino acids. Germline CDR1 is SNHLY and CDR2 is FYNNEI. V dropped 6 bases and J dropped 11 bases, with 22 bases sitting between them. CDR3 amino acids: CASRDTGTREPAFF. For the CDR3, the DNA is TGTGCCAGCAGGGACACCGGGACAAGGGAACCCGCTTTCTTT.

This clonotype was recorded many times. The chain employs TRBV14 and TRBJ1-6; D gene unclear. V lost 1 base to trimming and J lost 8 bases, with 9 bases between them. The germline V gene has CDR1 SGHDN and CDR2 FVKESK. CDR3 length equals 14 residues. The CDR3 loop is CASSQVLGYSPLHF. Here the CDR3 DNA reads TGTGCCAGCAGCCAAGTTCTGGGATATTCACCCCTCCACTTT.

This clonotype was counted between two and nine times. The chain uses TRBV5-1 and TRBJ2-7; the match to TRBD1 covers 9 bases. Germline values: CDR1 SGHRS, CDR2 YFSETQ. V lost 6 bases, J lost 1 base, and 8 bases stayed unmatched. The CDR3 extends over 15 amino acids. CDR3 in amino acids: CASTKSGTGSYEQYF. As DNA, the CDR3 is TGCGCCAGCACGAAGTCCGGGACAGGGTCCTACGAGCAGTACTTC.

This clonotype was detected ten times or more. J is TRBJ2-5 and V is TRBV2; D remains unclear. The CDR3 is 12 amino acids. Germline CDR1 SNHLY, CDR2 FYNNEI. Trimming left V 7 bases short and J 4 bases short, with 10 bases between. CDR3 coding DNA: TGTGCCAGCACTCCTTCAGGAGAGACCCAGTACTTC. This translates into CASTPSGETQYF.

This chain connects TRBV3-1 to TRBJ2-3; D might be TRBD2 (6 bases). Per the germline V gene, CDR1 is LGHDT and CDR2 is YNNKEL (reference sequence). This CDR3 contains 16 residues. V shed 3 bases and J shed 2 bases, with 15 bases lying between them. The CDR3 region is CASSHPGRGVTDTQYF. The CDR3 DNA follows: TGTGCCAGCAGCCATCCGGGGCGCGGGGTCACAGATACGCAGTATTTT.

A word on this clonotype: A much more abundant neighbour one base away suggests this may be a read error. The J gene is TRBJ2-7, the V gene TRBV2, with a tentative D call TRBD1 (6 bases). V was pared by 1 base and J by 4 bases, with 14 bases between. The CDR3 loop spans 15 amino acids. From germline, CDR1 is SNHLY and CDR2 FYNNEI. As DNA, the CDR3 is TGTGCCAGCAGTGAAGGACAGGAGATATCATACGAGCAGTACTTC. Protein: CASSEGQEISYEQYF.